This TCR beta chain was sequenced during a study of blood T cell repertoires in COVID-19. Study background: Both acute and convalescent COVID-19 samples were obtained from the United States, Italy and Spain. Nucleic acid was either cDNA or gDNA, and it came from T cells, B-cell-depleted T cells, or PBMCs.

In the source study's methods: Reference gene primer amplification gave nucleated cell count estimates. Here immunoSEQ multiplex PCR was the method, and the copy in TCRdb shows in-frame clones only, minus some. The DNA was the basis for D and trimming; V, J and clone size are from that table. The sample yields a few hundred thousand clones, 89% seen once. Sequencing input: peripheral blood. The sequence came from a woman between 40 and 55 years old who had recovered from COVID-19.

CDR3 region: CASTLDQGGQFF. Here the CDR3 DNA reads TGTGCCAGCACCCTCGACCAGGGCGGGCAGTTCTTC. The rearrangement joins TRBV28 to TRBJ2-1, with TRBD1 as a possible D gene (5 bases). Between the trimmed V and J ends, which lost 7 bases and 12 bases, there was a span of 16 bases. The germline gives CDR1 MDHEN, CDR2 SYDVKM. The CDR3 totals 12 residues.